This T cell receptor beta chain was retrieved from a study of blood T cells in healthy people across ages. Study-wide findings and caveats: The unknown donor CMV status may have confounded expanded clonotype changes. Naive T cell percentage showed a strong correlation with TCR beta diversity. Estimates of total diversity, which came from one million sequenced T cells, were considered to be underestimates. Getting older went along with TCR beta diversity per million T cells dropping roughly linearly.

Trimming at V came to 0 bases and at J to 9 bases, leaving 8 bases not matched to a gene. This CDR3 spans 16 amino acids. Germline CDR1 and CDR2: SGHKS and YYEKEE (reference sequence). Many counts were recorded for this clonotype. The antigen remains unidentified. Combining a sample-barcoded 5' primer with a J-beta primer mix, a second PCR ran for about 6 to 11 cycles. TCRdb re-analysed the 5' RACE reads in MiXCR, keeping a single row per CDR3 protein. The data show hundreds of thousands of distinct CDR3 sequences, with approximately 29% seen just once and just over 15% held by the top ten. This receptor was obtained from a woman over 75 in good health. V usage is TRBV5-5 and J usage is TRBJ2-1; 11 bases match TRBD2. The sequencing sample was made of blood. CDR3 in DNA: TGTGCCAGCAGCTTGGCGGTAGCGGGGGGGCCACGTGAGCAGTTCTTC. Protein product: CASSLAVAGGPREQFF.